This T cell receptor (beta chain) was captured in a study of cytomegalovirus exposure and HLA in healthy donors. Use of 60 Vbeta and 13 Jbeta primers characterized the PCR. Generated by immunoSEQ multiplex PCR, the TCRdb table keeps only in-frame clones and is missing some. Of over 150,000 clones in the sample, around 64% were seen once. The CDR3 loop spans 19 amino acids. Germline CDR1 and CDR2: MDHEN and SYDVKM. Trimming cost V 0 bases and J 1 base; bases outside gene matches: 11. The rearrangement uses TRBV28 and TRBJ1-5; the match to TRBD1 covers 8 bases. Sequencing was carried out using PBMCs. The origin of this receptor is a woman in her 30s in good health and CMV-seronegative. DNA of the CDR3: TGTGCCAGCAGTTTATGGTTCCGAACAGGGGGTCGGAGCAATCAGCCCCAGCATTTT. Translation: CASSLWFRTGGRSNQPQHF.